One and the same sample provided the 14 T cell receptor beta chains below, sequenced in a study of blood T cell repertoires in COVID-19. Generated by immunoSEQ multiplex PCR, the TCRdb table keeps only in-frame clones and is missing some. The sample has more than 200,000 clones, 80% to 85% seen once. The sample comprised peripheral blood. These receptors originate from a woman older than 75 with COVID-19, enrolled during active disease.

This sequence joins TRBV28 and TRBJ2-1; TRBD1 is a possible D gene (7 bases). The CDR3 has 15 residues. Between the trimmed V and J ends, which lost 6 bases and 10 bases, there was a span of 22 bases. Per germline, CDR1 MDHEN and CDR2 SYDVKM. In DNA form, the CDR3 reads TGTGCCAGCAGCTCCGCGGGGACAGCCAGAGGAGAGCAGTTCTTC. This gives the protein CASSSAGTARGEQFF.

This sequence joins TRBV28 and TRBJ1-5, with TRBD1 as a possible D gene (5 bases). CDR1 and CDR2 from the germline V gene are MDHEN and SYDVKM. This CDR3 comprises 15 residues. V gave up 2 bases and J gave up 0 bases, with 8 bases separating them. The CDR3 bases are TGTGCCAGCAGTTTAGGGGGGGTTAGCAATCAGCCCCAGCATTTT. Protein: CASSLGGVSNQPQHF.

This chain uses TRBV30 with TRBJ1-2, with D possibly being TRBD1 (5 bases). Germline V gives CDR1 GTSNPN, CDR2 SVGIG (reference sequence). This CDR3 contains 13 residues. V was clipped by 4 bases and J by 6 bases, with 15 bases between them. CDR3 sequence: CAWNAFGQNGYTF. The CDR3 DNA reads as TGTGCCTGGAACGCATTCGGACAAAATGGCTACACCTTC.

The V call is TRBV7-2, the J call TRBJ1-1; 9 nucleotides line up with TRBD1. V trimming: 1 base; J trimming: 5 bases; junction bases outside the gene matches: 5. Germline V gene data show CDR1 as SGHTA and CDR2 as FQGNSA. This CDR3 is 15 amino acids long. The CDR3 nucleotides read TGTGCCAGCAGCTTAGACAGGGGGCTATGGACTGAAGCTTTCTTT. Protein product: CASSLDRGLWTEAFF.

This clone was seen only a few times. J is TRBJ1-1 and V is TRBV6-1; a possible D gene is TRBD1 (6 bases). Trimming took off 1 base at V and 4 bases at J, with 10 bases between the two ends. The V gene's germline CDR1 is MNHNS and CDR2 SASEGT. The CDR3 is 14 amino acids. CDR3 in DNA: TGTGCCAGCAGTGAAGTGCAGGGGACCACTGAAGCTTTCTTT. Amino acid sequence: CASSEVQGTTEAFF.

J is TRBJ2-1 and V is TRBV7-9; D possibly corresponds to TRBD1 (5 bases). V dropped 1 base and J dropped 8 bases, with 6 bases sitting between them. The CDR3 length is 12 residues. Germline-derived CDR1 and CDR2 are SEHNR and FQNEAQ (reference sequence). The CDR3 nucleotides read TGTGCCAGCAGCTTAGTAGGGGATGAGCAGTTCTTC. It codes for CASSLVGDEQFF.

The chain couples TRBV3-1 (or the pseudogene TRBV3-2) to TRBJ1-6, with D perhaps matching TRBD1 (5 bases). The germline CDR1 and CDR2 sequences are LGHDT and YNNKEL (reference sequence). The CDR3 runs to 14 residues. The V and J ends lost 1 base and 6 bases respectively, with 7 bases between them. CDR3 protein: CASSQAGLNSPLHF. The DNA of the CDR3 is TGTGCCAGCAGCCAAGCAGGGCTTAATTCACCCCTCCACTTT.

V is TRBV15 and J is TRBJ1-1, with D possibly TRBD1 on 5 matching bases. This CDR3 has 15 residues. V was clipped by 1 base and J by 3 bases, with 12 bases between them. Germline V lookup: CDR1 LNHNV, CDR2 YYDKDF (reference sequence). The CDR3 spells CATSRGGGFYTEAFF. In nucleotides, the CDR3 is TGTGCCACCAGCAGAGGGGGGGGGTTTTACACTGAAGCTTTCTTT.

In nucleotides, the CDR3 is TGCGCCAGCAGCTTGACAGCCGTTAATGAAAAACTGTTTTTT. It specifies CASSLTAVNEKLFF. The rearrangement links TRBV5-1 to TRBJ1-4; D remains ambiguous. This CDR3 has 14 residues. Germline-derived CDR1 and CDR2 are SGHRS and YFSETQ. The germline V and J ends were trimmed by 1 base and 4 bases, with 8 bases remaining between them.

In this sample, this clone turned up a few times. Relative to the germline gene, one junction end is altered; a read error may explain this. The rearrangement uses TRBV7-7 and TRBJ2-3, with 14 bases lining up with TRBD2. Germline lookup yields CDR1 SSHAT and CDR2 FNYEAQ (reference sequence). The CDR3 is 16 residues long. CDR3 residues: CASSLGTSGGANTQYF. CDR3 in DNA: TGTGCTAGCAGCCTGGGGACTAGCGGGGGTGCGAATACGCAGTATTTT.

This clone came up once. This chain joins TRBV7-9 and TRBJ1-1; no clear D. Germline V gene lookup returns CDR1 SEHNR and CDR2 FQNEAQ (reference sequence). Trimming left V 5 bases short and J 0 bases short, with 13 bases between. The CDR3 runs to 15 residues. Written as DNA, the CDR3 is TGTGCCAGCAGCCCGCATGAGGGCTTGAACACTGAAGCTTTCTTT. Translated, it gives CASSPHEGLNTEAFF.

The chain is built from TRBV23-1 and TRBJ2-5, with TRBD2 as a possible D gene (6 bases). TRBV23-1 is reported as an ORF; its role is uncertain. This CDR3 contains 11 residues. V was trimmed by 7 bases and J by 4 bases, leaving 7 bases between them. In DNA, the CDR3 is TGCGCCAGCAAGGGACTAGAGACCCAGTACTTC. Translating gives CASKGLETQYF.

The chain is built from TRBV7-2 and TRBJ2-5, with 11 bases fitting TRBD2. Germline CDR1 is SGHTA and CDR2 is FQGNSA. V lost 3 bases to trimming and J lost 4 bases; unmatched junction nucleotides: 4. The CDR3 runs to 15 residues. The CDR3: CASSLTSGVGETQYF. CDR3 coding DNA: TGTGCCAGCAGCTTGACTAGCGGGGTGGGAGAGACCCAGTACTTC.

The chain carries TRBV10-3 and TRBJ2-3, with 14 bases aligning to TRBD2. The CDR3 sequence is 15 residues long. Germline lookup yields CDR1 ENHRY and CDR2 SYGVKD. Trimming took 9 bases from V and 1 from J; bases not matched to a gene: 3. CDR3 loop: CAIGLAGGRTDTQYF. CDR3 nucleotide sequence: TGTGCCATTGGACTAGCGGGGGGACGCACAGATACGCAGTATTTT.